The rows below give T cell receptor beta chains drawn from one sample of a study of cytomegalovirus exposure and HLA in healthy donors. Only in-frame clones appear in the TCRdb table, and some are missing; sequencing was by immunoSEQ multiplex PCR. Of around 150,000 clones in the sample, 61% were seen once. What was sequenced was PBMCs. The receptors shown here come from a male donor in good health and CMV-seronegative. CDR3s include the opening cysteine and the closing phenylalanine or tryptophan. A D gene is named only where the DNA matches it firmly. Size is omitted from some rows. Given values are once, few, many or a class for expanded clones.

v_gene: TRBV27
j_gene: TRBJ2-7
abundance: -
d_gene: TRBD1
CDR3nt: TGTGCCAGCAGTTTATGGGGTGGACAGGTAGGCGAGCAGTACTTC
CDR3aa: CASSLWGGQVGEQYF

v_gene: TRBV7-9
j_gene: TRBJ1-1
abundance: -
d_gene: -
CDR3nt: TGTGCCAGCAGCTTAGAGACAGCCTATTTCATGAACACTGAAGCTTTCTTT
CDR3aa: CASSLETAYFMNTEAFF

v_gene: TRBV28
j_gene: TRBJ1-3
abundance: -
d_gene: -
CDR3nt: TGTGCCAGCAGTTTATCCCAGGTCTCTGGAAACACCATATATTTT
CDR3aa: CASSLSQVSGNTIYF

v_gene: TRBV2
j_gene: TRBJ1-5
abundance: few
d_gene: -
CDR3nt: TGTGCCAGCAGTCTGGGGGGGGCACAGCCCCAGCATTTT
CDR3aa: CASSLGGAQPQHF

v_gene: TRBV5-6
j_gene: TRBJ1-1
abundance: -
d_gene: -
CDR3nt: TGTGCCCGCAGCTTGCGGTCAGGGTTAAGTATCGCTGAAGCTTTCTTT
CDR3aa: CARSLRSGLSIAEAFF

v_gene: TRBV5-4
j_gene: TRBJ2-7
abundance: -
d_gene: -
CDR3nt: TGTGCCAGCAGCTTGTTCGGCCAGGGCCGAGCCGAGCAGTACTTC
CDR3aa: CASSLFGQGRAEQYF

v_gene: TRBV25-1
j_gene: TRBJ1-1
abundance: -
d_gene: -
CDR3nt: TGTGCCAGCAGTGAATTAGGAGGGAACACTGAAGCTTTCTTT
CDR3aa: CASSELGGNTEAFF

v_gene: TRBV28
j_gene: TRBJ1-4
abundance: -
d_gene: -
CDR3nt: TGTGCCAGCAGTCCCAGGGTAACTAATGAAAAACTGTTTTTT
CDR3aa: CASSPRVTNEKLFF

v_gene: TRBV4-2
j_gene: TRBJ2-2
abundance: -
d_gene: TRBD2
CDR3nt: TGTGCCAGCAGCCAAGTTTGGCTAGCGGGGGCGAACACCGGGGAGCTGTTTTTT
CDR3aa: CASSQVWLAGANTGELFF

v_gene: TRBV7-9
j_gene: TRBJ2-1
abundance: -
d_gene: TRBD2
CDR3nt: TGTGCCAGCAGCTTAGTTAGGGGCGGGGGGCACTACAATGAGCAGTTCTTC
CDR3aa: CASSLVRGGGHYNEQFF

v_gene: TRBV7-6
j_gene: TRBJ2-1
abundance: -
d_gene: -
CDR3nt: TGTGCCAGCAGCTTAGAGGGGTATGAGCAGTTCTTC
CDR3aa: CASSLEGYEQFF

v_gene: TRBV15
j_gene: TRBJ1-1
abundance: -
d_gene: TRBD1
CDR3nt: TGTGCCACCAGCAATTTGAGGGGGCTAGGAACTGAAGCTTTCTTT
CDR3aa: CATSNLRGLGTEAFF

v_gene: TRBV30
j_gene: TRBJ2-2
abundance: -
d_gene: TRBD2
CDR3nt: TGTGCCTGGAGTGGGGGGACTAGCGGACCAAACACCGGGGAGCTGTTTTTT
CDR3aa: CAWSGGTSGPNTGELFF

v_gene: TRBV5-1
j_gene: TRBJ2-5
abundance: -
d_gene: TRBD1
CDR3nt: TGCGCCAGCAGCGGGCGGACAGGGCAAGAGACCCAGTACTTC
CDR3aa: CASSGRTGQETQYF

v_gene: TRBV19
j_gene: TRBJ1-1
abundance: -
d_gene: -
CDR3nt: TGTGCCAGTAGTATAGAGGGAGGGGGAAGGGCTTTCTTT
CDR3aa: CASSIEGGGRAFF

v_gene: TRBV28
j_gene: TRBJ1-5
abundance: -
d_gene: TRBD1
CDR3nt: TGTGCCAGCAGCCCGGACAGGGGAAGGCCCCAGCATTTT
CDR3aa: CASSPDRGRPQHF

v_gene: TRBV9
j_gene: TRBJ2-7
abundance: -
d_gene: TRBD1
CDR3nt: TGTGCCAGCAGCACCTCGACAGGGGTTAGGAACGAGCAGTACTTC
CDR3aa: CASSTSTGVRNEQYF

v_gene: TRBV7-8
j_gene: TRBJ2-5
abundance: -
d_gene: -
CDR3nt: TGTGCCAGCAGCAGCTTAGCGGCCCAAGAGACCCAGTACTTC
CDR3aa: CASSSLAAQETQYF

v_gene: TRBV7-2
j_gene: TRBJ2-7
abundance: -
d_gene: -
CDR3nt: TGTGCCAGCAGCTTCCCCACCGGGACTCCAACCTACGAGCAGTACTTC
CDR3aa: CASSFPTGTPTYEQYF

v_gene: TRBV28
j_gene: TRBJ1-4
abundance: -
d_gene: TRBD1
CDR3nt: TGTGCCAGCAGCCCGGGACAGGGTGATGCGGAAAAACTGTTTTTT
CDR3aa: CASSPGQGDAEKLFF

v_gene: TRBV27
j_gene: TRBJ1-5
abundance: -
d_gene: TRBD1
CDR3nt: TGTGCCAGCAGTTTACTACAGGGGGGTGGTCAGCCCCAGCATTTT
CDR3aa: CASSLLQGGGQPQHF

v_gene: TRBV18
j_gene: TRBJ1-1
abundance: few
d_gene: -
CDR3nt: TGTGCCAGCTCCGGAGATGGGACTGAAGCTTTCTTT
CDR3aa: CASSGDGTEAFF

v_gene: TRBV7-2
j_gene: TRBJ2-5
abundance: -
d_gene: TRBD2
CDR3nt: TGTGCCAGCAGCTCCGGGACTACTCAAGAGACCCAGTACTTC
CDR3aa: CASSSGTTQETQYF

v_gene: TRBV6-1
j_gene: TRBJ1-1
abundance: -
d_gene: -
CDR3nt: TGTGCCAGCAGACCAGACAGGATGAACACTGAAGCTTTCTTT
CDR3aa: CASRPDRMNTEAFF

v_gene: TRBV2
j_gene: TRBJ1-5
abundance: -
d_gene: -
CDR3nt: TGTGCCAGCAGTTCGCGGGGGAGCAGGGGCAATCAGCCCCAGCATTTT
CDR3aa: CASSSRGSRGNQPQHF

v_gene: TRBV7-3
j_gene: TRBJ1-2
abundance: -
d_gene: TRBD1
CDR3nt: TGTGCCAGCAGCGCAAACGCTCGACAGGGAAGGGGTGGCTACACCTTC
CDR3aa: CASSANARQGRGGYTF

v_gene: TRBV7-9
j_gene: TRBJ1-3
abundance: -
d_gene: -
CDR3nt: TGTGCCAGCGGCCATCAGGGGAGGGAATCTGGAAACACCATATATTTT
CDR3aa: CASGHQGRESGNTIYF

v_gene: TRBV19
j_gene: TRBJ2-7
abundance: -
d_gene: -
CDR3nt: TGTGCCAGTAGCCCGGCGGGGATCGGCTACGAGCAGTACTTC
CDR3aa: CASSPAGIGYEQYF

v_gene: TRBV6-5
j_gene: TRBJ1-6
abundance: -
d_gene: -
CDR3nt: TGTGCCAGCAGTTACTCGGTGGCAGGCTATAATTCACCCCTCCACTTT
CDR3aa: CASSYSVAGYNSPLHF

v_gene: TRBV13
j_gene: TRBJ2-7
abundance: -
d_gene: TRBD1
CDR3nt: TGTGCCAGCAGCTTCGGGACAGGGGTCCTCTACGAGCAGTACTTC
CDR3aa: CASSFGTGVLYEQYF

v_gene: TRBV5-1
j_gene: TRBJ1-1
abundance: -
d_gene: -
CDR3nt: TGCGCCAGCAGCTTGGGAGGAGGAGCGAACACTGAAGCTTTCTTT
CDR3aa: CASSLGGGANTEAFF

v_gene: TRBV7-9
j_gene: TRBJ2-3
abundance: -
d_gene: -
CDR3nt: TGTGCCAGCAGCCCCGGGGATAGCACAGATACGCAGTATTTT
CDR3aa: CASSPGDSTDTQYF

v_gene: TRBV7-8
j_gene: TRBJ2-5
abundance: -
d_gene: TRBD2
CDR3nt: TGTGCCAGCAGCGGCAGCGGGGGCGTTGAGACCCAGTACTTC
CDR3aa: CASSGSGGVETQYF

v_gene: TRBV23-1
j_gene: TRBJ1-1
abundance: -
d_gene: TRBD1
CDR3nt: TGCGCCAGCAGTCACTACGAGGGGGCGTTACCGAACACTGAAGCTTTCTTT
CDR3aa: CASSHYEGALPNTEAFF

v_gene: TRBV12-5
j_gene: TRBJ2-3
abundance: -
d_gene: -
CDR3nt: TGTGCTAGTGGTTTGGTTGTACGGGGGGCGGACAGATATTCAAAAGATACGCAGTATTTT
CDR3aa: CASGLVVRGADRYSKDTQYF

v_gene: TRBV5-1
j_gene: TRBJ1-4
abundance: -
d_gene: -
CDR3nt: TGCGCCAGCAGCTTAGAGCAGGGGAGAAATGAAAAACTGTTTTTT
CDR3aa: CASSLEQGRNEKLFF

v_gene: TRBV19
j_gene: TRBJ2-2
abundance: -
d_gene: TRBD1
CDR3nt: TGTGCCAGTACGAGGGGGCTCGGCTACACCGGGGAGCTGTTTTTT
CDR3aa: CASTRGLGYTGELFF

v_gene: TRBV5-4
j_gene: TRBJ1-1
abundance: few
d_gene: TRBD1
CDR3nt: TGTGCCAGCAGCTTGGTAGGGGGCAACACTGAAGCTTTCTTT
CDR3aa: CASSLVGGNTEAFF

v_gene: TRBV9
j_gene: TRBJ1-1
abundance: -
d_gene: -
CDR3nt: TGTGCCAGCAGCACTTTACAGGGCGACACTGAAGCTTTCTTT
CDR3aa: CASSTLQGDTEAFF

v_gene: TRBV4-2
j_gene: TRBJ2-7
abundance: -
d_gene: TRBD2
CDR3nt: TGTGCCAGCAGCCAATCGGGGCGGGGGAGCTACGAGCAGTACTTC
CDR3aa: CASSQSGRGSYEQYF

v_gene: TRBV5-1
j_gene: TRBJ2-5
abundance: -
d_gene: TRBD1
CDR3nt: TGCGCCAGCAGCCTGGGACAGGGGATAGAGACCCAGTACTTC
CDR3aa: CASSLGQGIETQYF

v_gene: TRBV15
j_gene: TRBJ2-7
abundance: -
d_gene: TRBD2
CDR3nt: TGTGCCACCAGCAGAACTAGCGGGGGGGCCCACGAGCAGTACTTC
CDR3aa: CATSRTSGGAHEQYF

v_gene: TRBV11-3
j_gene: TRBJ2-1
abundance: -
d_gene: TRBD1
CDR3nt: TGTGCCAGCAGCGAAAGGGGGCTAGGCTCCTACAATGAGCAGTTCTTC
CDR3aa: CASSERGLGSYNEQFF

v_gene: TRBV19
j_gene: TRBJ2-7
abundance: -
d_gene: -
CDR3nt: TGTGCCAGTAGTGGGTGGAGCTCCTACGAGCAGTACTTC
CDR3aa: CASSGWSSYEQYF

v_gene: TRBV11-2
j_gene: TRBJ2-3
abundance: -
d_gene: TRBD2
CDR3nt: TGTGCCAGCAGCTCGGGACTAGGGTCTCCCACAGATACGCAGTATTTT
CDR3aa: CASSSGLGSPTDTQYF

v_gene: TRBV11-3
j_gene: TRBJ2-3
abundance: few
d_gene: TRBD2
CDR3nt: TGTGCCAGCAGCCGCGGACTAGCGGGGGGCACAGATACGCAGTATTTT
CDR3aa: CASSRGLAGGTDTQYF